The source of this T cell receptor (beta chain) is a study of T cells in narcolepsy. As for the study in general: Donors had narcolepsy type 1 or type 2, or were healthy controls. Study-wide results and limits: Autoreactive clonotypes reportedly recurred in blood of same and different patients, not controls. Autoreactive HCRT-specific and TRIB2-specific clonotypes were marked in same-patient CSF-versus-blood CD4+ comparisons. Some memory CD4+ repertoires had no autoreactive clone sequences.

CDR3 length equals 14 residues. The V gene's germline CDR1 is MNHNS and CDR2 SASEGT. Trimming cost V 6 bases and J 1 base; bases outside gene matches: 6. Clones were sequenced by immunoSEQ multiplex PCR, and TCRdb holds only the in-frame ones, with some missing. The table includes tens of thousands of clones, roughly four fifths detected once. Details on this clone: Its antigen is not identified. The sample carries other DNA sequences with the same CDR3.

This chain links TRBV6-1 with TRBJ2-7, with 7 bases fitting TRBD1. The sequenced sample consisted of CD45RA- memory CD4+ T cells from PBMCs. The clonotype originates from a human donor with narcolepsy. The CDR3 DNA reads as TGTGCCAGCAGATTACTACAGGGGTCCTACGAGCAGTACGTC. Protein product: CASRLLQGSYEQYV.